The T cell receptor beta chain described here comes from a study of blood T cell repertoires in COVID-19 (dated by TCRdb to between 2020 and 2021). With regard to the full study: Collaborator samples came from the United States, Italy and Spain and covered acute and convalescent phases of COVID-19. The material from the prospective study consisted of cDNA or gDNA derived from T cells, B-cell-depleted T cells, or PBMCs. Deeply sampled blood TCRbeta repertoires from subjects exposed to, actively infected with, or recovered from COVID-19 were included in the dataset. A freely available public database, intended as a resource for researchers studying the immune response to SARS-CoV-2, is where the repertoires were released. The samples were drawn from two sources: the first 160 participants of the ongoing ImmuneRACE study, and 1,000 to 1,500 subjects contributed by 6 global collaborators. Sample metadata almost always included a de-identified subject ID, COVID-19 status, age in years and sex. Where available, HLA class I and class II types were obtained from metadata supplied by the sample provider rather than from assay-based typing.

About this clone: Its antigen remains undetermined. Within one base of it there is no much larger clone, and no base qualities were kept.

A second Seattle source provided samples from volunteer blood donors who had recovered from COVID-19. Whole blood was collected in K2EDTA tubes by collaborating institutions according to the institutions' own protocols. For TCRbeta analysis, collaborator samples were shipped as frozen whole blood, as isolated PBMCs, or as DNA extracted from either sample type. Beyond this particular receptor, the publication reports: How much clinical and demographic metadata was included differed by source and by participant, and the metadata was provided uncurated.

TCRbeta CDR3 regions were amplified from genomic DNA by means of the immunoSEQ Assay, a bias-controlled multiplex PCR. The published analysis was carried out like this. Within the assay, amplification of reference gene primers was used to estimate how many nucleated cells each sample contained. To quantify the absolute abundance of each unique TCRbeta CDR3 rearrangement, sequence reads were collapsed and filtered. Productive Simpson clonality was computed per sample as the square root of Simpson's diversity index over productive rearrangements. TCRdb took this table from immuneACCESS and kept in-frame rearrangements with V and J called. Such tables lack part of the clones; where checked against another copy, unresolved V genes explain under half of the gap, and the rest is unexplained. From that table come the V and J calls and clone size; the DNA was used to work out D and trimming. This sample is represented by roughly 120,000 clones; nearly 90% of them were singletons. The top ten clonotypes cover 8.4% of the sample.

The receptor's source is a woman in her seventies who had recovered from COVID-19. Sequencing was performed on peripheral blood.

The CDR3 sequence is CSVEDQDRGYGYTF. The DNA sequence follows: TGCAGCGTTGAAGACCAGGACAGGGGCTATGGCTACACCTTC. This receptor chain uses TRBV29-1 and TRBJ1-2, with 9 junctional bases fitting TRBD1. Including the terminal cysteine and phenylalanine, the CDR3 comprises 14 residues. The read is trimmed to its CDR3 DNA, 42 bases read in frame from base 1. The germline V gene encodes CDR1 SQVTM and CDR2 ANQGSEA. From V the trimming removes 0 bases and from J it removes 4 bases, while the gene matches leave 3 bases of the junction unaccounted for.